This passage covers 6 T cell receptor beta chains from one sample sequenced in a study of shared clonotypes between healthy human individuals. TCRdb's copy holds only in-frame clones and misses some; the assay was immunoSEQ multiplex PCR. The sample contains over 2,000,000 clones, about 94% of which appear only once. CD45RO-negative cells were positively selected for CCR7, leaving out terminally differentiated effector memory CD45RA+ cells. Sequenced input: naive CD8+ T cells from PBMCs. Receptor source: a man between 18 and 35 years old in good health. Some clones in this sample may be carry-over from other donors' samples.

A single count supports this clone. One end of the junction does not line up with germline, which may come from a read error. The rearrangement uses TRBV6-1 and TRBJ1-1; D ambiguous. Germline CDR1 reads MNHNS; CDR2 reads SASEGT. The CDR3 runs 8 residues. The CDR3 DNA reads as TGTGCCAGCAGTGAAACTTTCTTT. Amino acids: CASSETFF.

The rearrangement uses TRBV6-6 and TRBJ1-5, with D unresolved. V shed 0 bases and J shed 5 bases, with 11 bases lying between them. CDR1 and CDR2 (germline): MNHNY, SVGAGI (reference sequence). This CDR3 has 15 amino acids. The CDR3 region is CASSYSSRSDQPQHF. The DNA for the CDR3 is TGTGCCAGCAGTTACTCGAGCAGGTCTGATCAGCCCCAGCATTTT.

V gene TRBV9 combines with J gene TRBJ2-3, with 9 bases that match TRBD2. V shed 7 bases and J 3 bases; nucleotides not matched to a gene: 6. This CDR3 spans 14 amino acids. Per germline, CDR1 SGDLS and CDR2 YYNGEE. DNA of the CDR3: TGTGCCAGCCGCCCCGCGGGAGGGACAGATACGCAGTATTTT. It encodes CASRPAGGTDTQYF.

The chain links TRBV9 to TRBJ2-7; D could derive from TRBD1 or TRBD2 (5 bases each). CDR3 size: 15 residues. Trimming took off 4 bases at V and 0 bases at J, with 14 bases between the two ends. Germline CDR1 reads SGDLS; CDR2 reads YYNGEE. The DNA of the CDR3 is TGTGCCAGCAGCCTCGCCGGGACGCACTCCTACGAGCAGTACTTC. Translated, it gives CASSLAGTHSYEQYF.

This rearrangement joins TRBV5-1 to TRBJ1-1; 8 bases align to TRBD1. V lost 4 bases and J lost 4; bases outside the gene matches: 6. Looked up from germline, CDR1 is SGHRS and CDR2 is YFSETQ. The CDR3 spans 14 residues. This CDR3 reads CASSPTGGRTEAFF. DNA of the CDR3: TGCGCCAGCAGCCCCACAGGGGGTCGCACTGAAGCTTTCTTT.

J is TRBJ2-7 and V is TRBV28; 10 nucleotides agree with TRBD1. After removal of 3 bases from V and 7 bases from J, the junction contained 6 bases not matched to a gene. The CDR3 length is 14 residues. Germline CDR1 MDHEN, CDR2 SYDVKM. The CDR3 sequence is CASSFLGQGLEQYF. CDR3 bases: TGTGCCAGCAGTTTCTTGGGACAGGGGTTGGAGCAGTACTTC. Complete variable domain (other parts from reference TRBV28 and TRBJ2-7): DVKVTQSSRYLVKRTGEKVFLECVQDMDHENMFWYRQDPGLGLRLIYFSYDVKMKEKGDIPEGYSVSREKKERFSLILESASTNQTSMYLCASSFLGQGLEQYFGPGTRLTVT.